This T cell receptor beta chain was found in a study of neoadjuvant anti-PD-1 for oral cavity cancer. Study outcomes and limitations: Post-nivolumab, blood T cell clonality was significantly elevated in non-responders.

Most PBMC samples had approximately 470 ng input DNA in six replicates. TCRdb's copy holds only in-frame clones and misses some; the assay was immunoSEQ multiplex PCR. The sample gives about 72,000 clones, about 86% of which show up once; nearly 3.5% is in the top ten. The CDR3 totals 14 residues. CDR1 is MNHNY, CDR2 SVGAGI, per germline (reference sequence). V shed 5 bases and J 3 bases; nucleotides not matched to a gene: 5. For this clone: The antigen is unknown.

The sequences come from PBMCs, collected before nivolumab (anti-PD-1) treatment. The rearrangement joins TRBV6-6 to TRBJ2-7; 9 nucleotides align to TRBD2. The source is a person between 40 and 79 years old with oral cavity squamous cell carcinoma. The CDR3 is CASSPSGTYYEQYF. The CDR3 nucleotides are TGTGCCAGCAGTCCTAGCGGGACTTACTACGAGCAGTACTTC.